The 11 T cell receptor beta chains below were found in one sample sequenced in a study of blood T cell repertoires in COVID-19 (dated by TCRdb to 2020 to 2021). The library relied on the immunoSEQ multiplex PCR assay. TCRdb mirrors the immuneACCESS table, restricted to in-frame sequences. Some clones are absent from its copies; in checked studies, under half trace to an unresolved V gene, and the reason for the others is unknown. Across this sample there are approximately 74,000 clones, with more than 70% seen only once. Clones ranked in the top ten supply approximately 45% of the sample. Sequences were obtained from peripheral blood. The source is a human donor in a cohort sampled during active COVID-19.

The chain uses TRBV19 and TRBJ1-6; 11 nucleotides line up with TRBD1. Germline CDR1 is LNHDA and CDR2 is SQIVND (reference sequence). The CDR3 has 15 amino acids. V was pared by 5 bases and J by 10 bases, with 7 bases of the junction left unmatched. Here the CDR3 DNA reads TGTGCCAGTAGTGCCCGGGACAGGGGGAGCTCACCCCTCCACTTT. Residues: CASSARDRGSSPLHF.

DNA for the CDR3: TGTGCCAGCACCCCAAAGGTGGGGGGCTACGAGCAGTACTTC. This codes for CASTPKVGGYEQYF. The V call is TRBV6-5, the J call TRBJ2-7; tentative D call: TRBD2 (6 bases). With 7 bases removed from V and 3 bases from J, the gap between germline ends came to 16 bases. The CDR3 runs 14 residues. Per the germline V gene, CDR1 is MNHEY and CDR2 is SVGAGI.

The chain links TRBV11-2 to TRBJ2-5, with TRBD2 matching over 7 bases. The ends lost 7 bases at V and 1 base at J; junction bases unmatched: 6. Looked up from germline, CDR1 is SGHAT and CDR2 is FQNNGV. The CDR3 covers 14 residues. The CDR3 DNA reads as TGTGCCAGCACGGGAGGATACTCCCAAGAGACCCAGTACTTC. It translates to CASTGGYSQETQYF.

V and J are TRBV7-2 and TRBJ2-7, with TRBD2 matching 9 bases. There are 14 residues in the CDR3. V lost 7 bases to trimming and J lost 2 bases; unmatched junction nucleotides: 6. Germline V lookup: CDR1 SGHTA, CDR2 FQGNSA. The CDR3 region is CASTRGGGPYEQYF. DNA of the CDR3: TGTGCCAGCACGCGCGGGGGGGGGCCCTACGAGCAGTACTTC.

The V gene is TRBV5-1, the J gene TRBJ2-3; TRBD2 matches 13 bases. Germline lookup yields CDR1 SGHRS and CDR2 YFSETQ. Unmatched junction bases numbered 12, after V lost 0 bases and J lost 5 bases. The CDR3 length is 19 residues. As DNA, the CDR3 is TGCGCCAGCAGCTTGGAACACGGGACTAGCGGGATGCGGAAAGATACGCAGTATTTT. The encoded protein is CASSLEHGTSGMRKDTQYF.

The chain couples TRBV9 to TRBJ1-6; D is unresolved. Germline V CDR1 and CDR2: SGDLS, YYNGEE. Deletions cut 1 base from V and 1 base from J, with 12 bases between. There are 17 residues in the CDR3. In nucleotides, the CDR3 is TGTGCCAGCAGCGTATACCCAGAGGCGTCCTATAATTCACCCCTCCACTTT. This translates into CASSVYPEASYNSPLHF.

The V gene is TRBV27, the J gene TRBJ2-5; no clear D. The CDR3 extends over 15 amino acids. The germline V gene encodes CDR1 MNHEY and CDR2 SMNVEV (reference sequence). The V and J ends lost 3 bases and 1 base respectively, with 12 bases between them. The CDR3 loop reads CASSFKYSRQETQYF. The CDR3 bases are TGTGCCAGCAGTTTTAAATACTCCCGCCAAGAGACCCAGTACTTC.

This chain uses TRBV18 with TRBJ2-2, with D possibly TRBD1 on 6 matching bases. Germline V gene data show CDR1 as KGHSH and CDR2 as LQKENI. Trimming removed 4 bases from V and 7 bases from J, with 10 bases in between. This CDR3 spans 13 amino acids. The CDR3 coding sequence is TGTGCCAGCTCACGAGCAGGGGACGGGGAGCTGTTTTTT. It codes for CASSRAGDGELFF.

The chain is built from TRBV30 and TRBJ1-4, with 8 bases identical to TRBD1. Germline V gives CDR1 GTSNPN, CDR2 SVGIG (reference sequence). This CDR3 comprises 14 residues. V trimming: 3 bases; J trimming: 8 bases; junction bases outside the gene matches: 8. The CDR3 loop reads CAWSRTGRSEKLFF. CDR3 nucleotide sequence: TGTGCCTGGAGCCGGACAGGGAGGAGCGAAAAACTGTTTTTT.

The V call is TRBV27, the J call TRBJ1-1; no definite D call. The CDR3 is 14 amino acids. Trimming pared 3 bases from V and 6 bases from J, leaving 14 bases between. Germline lookup yields CDR1 MNHEY and CDR2 SMNVEV (reference sequence). This CDR3 is CASSFARAGSEAFF. CDR3 DNA: TGTGCCAGCAGTTTTGCGAGGGCTGGATCTGAAGCTTTCTTT.

The gene calls are TRBV6-6 and TRBJ2-3; 7 bases map to TRBD2. There are 16 residues in the CDR3. V was clipped by 6 bases and J by 1 base; unmatched bases: 10. Germline values: CDR1 MNHNY, CDR2 SVGAGI (reference sequence). The DNA of the CDR3 is TGTGCCAGCAGCCGAGGAACGAGCGGGGGCACAGATACGCAGTATTTT. Protein: CASSRGTSGGTDTQYF.